What follows are 2 T cell receptor beta chains derived from one specimen sequenced in a study of cytomegalovirus exposure and HLA in healthy donors. The data were produced by immunoSEQ multiplex PCR, yet TCRdb's version contains in-frame clones alone and is incomplete. The data contain 220,000 or so clones, 65% to 85% of them singletons. The sequenced sample consisted of PBMCs. The receptors originated from a woman aged 25-40 years in good health and CMV-seropositive.

The chain employs TRBV18 and TRBJ1-1; D gene uncertain. Germline V gene lookup returns CDR1 KGHSH and CDR2 LQKENI. The CDR3 has 18 residues. V lost 1 base and J 0 bases, leaving 18 bases between the germline ends. CDR3 DNA sequence: TGTGCCAGCTCACCACGCATAGTAGATATACGCATGAACACTGAAGCTTTCTTT. Its protein product is CASSPRIVDIRMNTEAFF.

The chain is built from TRBV9 and TRBJ2-5; 11 bases are a match to TRBD1. This CDR3 has 16 residues. V dropped 4 bases and J dropped 5; count of bases not matched to a gene: 10. Germline CDR1 SGDLS, CDR2 YYNGEE. The CDR3 is CASSLGTGGFGETQYF. Written as DNA, the CDR3 is TGTGCCAGCAGCCTCGGGACAGGGGGATTCGGGGAGACCCAGTACTTC.